These 17 T cell receptor beta chains came from one sample sequenced in a study of blood T cell repertoires in COVID-19. Generated by immunoSEQ multiplex PCR, the TCRdb table keeps only in-frame clones and is missing some. Here the sample spans more than 95,000 clones, about 89% being singletons. Sequences were obtained from peripheral blood. These receptors originate from a man in his forties or fifties with acute or convalescent COVID-19.

The gene calls are TRBV25-1 and TRBJ2-1, with 14 positions matching TRBD2. V gave up 4 bases and J gave up 7 bases; unmatched junction bases: 0. Germline-derived CDR1 and CDR2 are MGHDK and SYGVNS. The CDR3 loop spans 14 amino acids. The CDR3 DNA is TGTGCCAGCAGTGGGACTAGCGGGAGGAATGAGCAGTTCTTC. Its translation is CASSGTSGRNEQFF.

The rearrangement links TRBV30 to TRBJ2-3, with D possibly matching TRBD2 (7 bases). The CDR3 contains 12 residues. Germline loops: CDR1 GTSNPN, CDR2 SVGIG (reference sequence). The V gene lost 3 bases and the J gene lost 13 bases, with 17 bases spanning the gap. CDR3 sequence reads: CAWRGGRQLEYF. The CDR3 DNA sequence: TGTGCCTGGAGGGGGGGGCGCCAGCTAGAGTATTTT.

This chain links TRBV28 with TRBJ2-3, with 7 bases matching TRBD1. Germline CDR1 reads MDHEN; CDR2 reads SYDVKM. The CDR3 totals 14 residues. V dropped 4 bases and J dropped 0; count of bases not matched to a gene: 1. As DNA, the CDR3 is TGTGCCAGCAGTTCGACAGGGAGCACAGATACGCAGTATTTT. Translation: CASSSTGSTDTQYF.

The gene calls are TRBV28 and TRBJ2-7; TRBD2 matches 12 bases. Trimming at V came to 5 bases and at J to 4 bases, leaving 3 bases not matched to a gene. This CDR3 contains 14 residues. Germline V CDR1 and CDR2: MDHEN, SYDVKM. This CDR3 is CASSTTSGRYEQYF. The DNA of the CDR3 is TGTGCCAGCAGTACGACTAGCGGGAGATACGAGCAGTACTTC. The variable domain in full, completed from reference TRBV28 and TRBJ2-7, reads DVKVTQSSRYLVKRTGEKVFLECVQDMDHENMFWYRQDPGLGLRLIYFSYDVKMKEKGDIPEGYSVSREKKERFSLILESASTNQTSMYLCASSTTSGRYEQYFGPGTRLTVT.

The chain carries TRBV20-1 and TRBJ1-1; possibly TRBD1 for D (5 bases). CDR1 and CDR2 from the germline V gene are DFQATT and SNEGSKA (reference sequence). The CDR3 loop spans 11 amino acids. V was shortened by 0 bases and J by 7 bases, with 6 bases between the two germline ends. Written as DNA, the CDR3 is TGCAGTGCTAGAGATCAGGGTGAAGCTTTCTTT. Translated, it gives CSARDQGEAFF.

The CDR3 DNA sequence: TGCAGCGTTGAAGCGGGACAGGGGACTGAAGCTTTCTTT. This sequence encodes CSVEAGQGTEAFF. The chain combines TRBV29-1 with TRBJ1-1, with 10 positions matching TRBD1. The junction had 1 base not matched to a gene; V was cut back by 1 base and J by 5 bases. The germline CDR1 and CDR2 sequences are SQVTM and ANQGSEA. CDR3 length equals 13 residues.

The chain uses TRBV27 and TRBJ2-1; D might be TRBD2 (5 bases). This CDR3 is 15 amino acids long. Trimming removed 5 bases at V and 9 bases at J, with 20 bases between. Germline loops: CDR1 MNHEY, CDR2 SMNVEV (reference sequence). CDR3 protein: CASSPHLLLGGEQFF. CDR3 in DNA: TGTGCCAGCAGTCCCCACCTTCTACTAGGTGGTGAGCAGTTCTTC.

This clone was counted between two and nine times. The chain has TRBV28 and TRBJ1-6, with 9 bases fitting TRBD1. After removal of 7 bases from V and 3 bases from J, the junction contained 16 bases not matched to a gene. Germline loops: CDR1 MDHEN, CDR2 SYDVKM. This CDR3 is built from 19 residues. The CDR3 spells CASTTPSPGTGNYNSPLHF. As DNA, the CDR3 is TGTGCCAGCACTACACCTTCCCCAGGGACAGGGAACTATAATTCACCCCTCCACTTT.

This chain connects TRBV6-5 to TRBJ1-5; 11 nucleotides align to TRBD1. Germline loops: CDR1 MNHEY, CDR2 SVGAGI. The CDR3 sequence is 13 residues long. Losses at the gene ends were 8 bases for V and 7 bases for J; bases not matched to a gene: 4. The CDR3 DNA is TGTGCCAGCCGAAGGGACAGGGGGCAGCCCCAGCATTTT. Its protein product is CASRRDRGQPQHF.

CDR3 sequence: CASSWGADTQYF. CDR3 coding DNA: TGTGCCAGCAGTTGGGGGGCAGATACGCAGTATTTT. This chain links TRBV2 with TRBJ2-3, with a possible D match to TRBD2 (6 bases). This CDR3 contains 12 residues. Germline CDR1 SNHLY, CDR2 FYNNEI. Trimming took off 5 bases at V and 4 bases at J, with 7 bases between the two ends.

The chain links TRBV6-1 to TRBJ2-6, with 7 bases that match TRBD1. The CDR3 is 16 residues long. J lost 2 bases, V lost 3 bases, and 4 bases had no gene match. Germline V gene sequence: CDR1 MNHNS, CDR2 SASEGT. In DNA, the CDR3 is TGTGCCAGCAGTGACGGAGACAGGGCTGGGGCCAACGTCCTGACTTTC. Translated: CASSDGDRAGANVLTF.

The chain is built from TRBV7-9 and TRBJ1-5, with TRBD1 identical over 8 bases. Germline CDR1 reads SEHNR; CDR2 reads FQNEAQ (reference sequence). V was pared by 5 bases and J by 5 bases, with 2 bases of the junction left unmatched. The CDR3 length is 13 residues. CDR3 in DNA: TGTGCCAGCAGCGGGACAGGAGATCAGCCCCAGCATTTT. Translation gives CASSGTGDQPQHF.

CDR3 sequence: CSVESGSYEQYF. The DNA for the CDR3 is TGCAGCGTTGAATCGGGATCCTACGAGCAGTACTTC. This chain joins TRBV29-1 and TRBJ2-7; the D gene is possibly TRBD2 (5 bases). V shed 2 bases and J shed 1 base, with 6 bases lying between them. CDR3 length equals 12 residues. Germline loops: CDR1 SQVTM, CDR2 ANQGSEA.

Regarding this clone: The junction shows a germline mismatch at one end, possibly a read error. The genes are TRBV4-2 and TRBJ2-1; TRBD2 matches at 9 bases. Germline CDR1 LGHNA, CDR2 YNFKEQ. The CDR3 loop spans 15 amino acids. CDR3 in DNA: TGTGCCAGCACCCAAAGGTTTGGCGGGAGGGGTGAGCAGTTCTTC. It translates to CASTQRFGGRGEQFF.

CDR3 sequence (DNA): TGTGCCAGAAGCGGGACCCCGGGACTGAACTACGAGCAGTACTTC. Translation gives CARSGTPGLNYEQYF. The V call is TRBV5-3, the J call TRBJ2-7, with D maybe TRBD2 (6 bases). TRBV5-3 is assigned to the ORF class and has an uncertain function. Trimming took 4 bases from V and 3 from J, leaving 17 bases between them. The CDR3 has 15 residues.

This clone is classed as medium-sized. The chain has TRBV3-1 (or the pseudogene TRBV3-2) and TRBJ2-5; 7 bases fit TRBD1. This CDR3 region has 13 residues. V trimming: 6 bases; J trimming: 3 bases; junction bases outside the gene matches: 4. The germline gives CDR1 LGHDT, CDR2 YNNKEL (reference sequence). In DNA, the CDR3 is TGTGCCAGCAGGCCTACAGGGGAAGAGACCCAGTACTTC. Protein: CASRPTGEETQYF.

This clone was seen just once. The gene calls are TRBV28 and TRBJ2-1; 8 bases are shared with TRBD2. Per the germline V gene, CDR1 is MDHEN and CDR2 is SYDVKM. Losses at the gene ends were 2 bases for V and 2 bases for J; bases not matched to a gene: 2. The CDR3 contains 15 residues. CDR3 amino acids: CASSLAGGPYNEQFF. In DNA form, the CDR3 reads TGTGCCAGCAGTTTAGCGGGAGGACCCTACAATGAGCAGTTCTTC.